This T cell receptor beta chain derives from a study of response to subunit inactivated influenza vaccine. TCRdb used MiXCR to reprocess the RT-PCR reads, holding one entry per CDR3 protein. Of 600,000 to 700,000 distinct CDR3 sequences in the sample, 12% to 15% were seen once. The sequenced sample was PBMCs from blood, obtained around 14 days before vaccination. This TCR derives from a man between 50 and 59 years old who received an inactivated influenza vaccine.

The CDR3 loop is CASSVAGGSGTDTQYF. CDR3 sequence (DNA): TGTGCCAGCAGCGTAGCTGGCGGGAGCGGGACAGATACGCAGTATTTT. The chain combines TRBV9 with TRBJ2-3, with 7 bases aligning to TRBD2. V lost 0 bases, J lost 3 bases, and 7 bases stayed unmatched. The V gene's germline CDR1 is SGDLS and CDR2 YYNGEE. The CDR3 is 16 residues long.